These 6 T cell receptor beta chains share one sample of origin, sequenced in a study of cytomegalovirus exposure and HLA in healthy donors. Repertoires were generated with immunoSEQ multiplex PCR, while TCRdb's copy carries only in-frame clones and drops some. This table holds approximately 270,000 clones, roughly 87% found once. The sample was PBMCs. The receptor set was obtained from a man aged 18 to 35 in good health and CMV-seropositive.

This chain joins TRBV4-1 and TRBJ2-7; the D gene is possibly TRBD2 (7 bases). The germline V and J ends were trimmed by 0 bases and 5 bases, with 23 bases remaining between them. The CDR3 covers 18 residues. Germline-derived CDR1 and CDR2 are MGHRA and YSYEKL. The CDR3 loop is CASSQDPMVEGGIHEQYF. DNA for the CDR3: TGCGCCAGCAGCCAAGATCCGATGGTGGAGGGGGGGATCCACGAGCAGTACTTC.

The chain couples TRBV9 to TRBJ2-1; a possible D gene is TRBD2 (5 bases). Germline assignment: CDR1 SGDLS and CDR2 YYNGEE. This CDR3 has 17 residues. With 1 base removed from V and 3 bases from J, the gap between germline ends came to 17 bases. The CDR3 protein is CASSVTDWRYSYNEQFF. DNA of the CDR3: TGTGCCAGCAGCGTAACGGACTGGCGGTATAGCTACAATGAGCAGTTCTTC. Filled out from reference TRBV9 and TRBJ2-1, the complete variable domain reads DSGVTQTPKHLITATGQRVTLRCSPRSGDLSVYWYQQSLDQGLQFLIQYYNGEERAKGNILERFSAQQFPDLHSELNLSSLELGDSALYFCASSVTDWRYSYNEQFFGPGTRLTVL.

The rearrangement joins TRBV7-9 to TRBJ1-1, with 7 bases that match TRBD1. Germline V CDR1 and CDR2: SEHNR, FQNEAQ (reference sequence). The V segment lost 0 bases and the J segment 7 bases; nucleotides outside the gene matches: 11. The CDR3 is 16 residues long. CDR3: CASSLAFTGEKHEAFF. The CDR3 DNA is TGTGCCAGCAGCTTAGCGTTCACAGGGGAGAAACATGAAGCTTTCTTT.

The rearrangement links TRBV6-1 to TRBJ2-1, with no clear D. Germline V gives CDR1 MNHNS, CDR2 SASEGT. With 6 bases removed from V and 2 bases from J, the gap between germline ends came to 14 bases. The CDR3 runs to 15 residues. The CDR3 loop is CASSWLGLAYNEQFF. CDR3 bases: TGTGCCAGCAGCTGGCTAGGTTTGGCCTACAATGAGCAGTTCTTC.

V is TRBV5-8 and J is TRBJ2-3, with 9 bases fitting TRBD1. Germline values: CDR1 SGHTS, CDR2 YDEGEE. The CDR3 is 15 residues long. J was trimmed by 1 base and V by 3 bases; bases with no gene match: 3. The CDR3 DNA reads as TGTGCCAGCAGCTACCGGGACAGGGGCACAGATACGCAGTATTTT. It yields the protein CASSYRDRGTDTQYF.

CDR3: CASSFAGGGTDTQYF. The DNA of the CDR3 is TGCGCCAGCAGCTTCGCAGGGGGGGGCACAGATACGCAGTATTTT. V and J are TRBV5-1 and TRBJ2-3, with D perhaps matching TRBD1 or TRBD2 (7 bases each). Trimming removed 2 bases from V and 1 base from J, with 11 bases in between. This CDR3 has 15 residues. Germline V gives CDR1 SGHRS, CDR2 YFSETQ.